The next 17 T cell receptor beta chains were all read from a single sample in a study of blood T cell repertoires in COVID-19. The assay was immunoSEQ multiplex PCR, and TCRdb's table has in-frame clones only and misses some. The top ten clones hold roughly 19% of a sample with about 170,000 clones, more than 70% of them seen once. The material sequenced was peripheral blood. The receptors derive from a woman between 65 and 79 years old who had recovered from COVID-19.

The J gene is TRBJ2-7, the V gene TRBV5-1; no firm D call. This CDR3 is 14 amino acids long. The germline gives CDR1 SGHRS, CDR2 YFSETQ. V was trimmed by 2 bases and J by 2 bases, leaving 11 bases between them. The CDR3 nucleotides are TGCGCCAGCAGCTTTGGGCAGCTCACCTACGAGCAGTACTTC. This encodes CASSFGQLTYEQYF. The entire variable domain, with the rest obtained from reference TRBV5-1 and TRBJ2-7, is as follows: KAGVTQTPRYLIKTRGQQVTLSCSPISGHRSVSWYQQTPGQGLQFLFEYFSETQRNKGNFPGRFSGRQFSNSRSEMNVSTLELGDSALYLCASSFGQLTYEQYFGPGTRLTVT.

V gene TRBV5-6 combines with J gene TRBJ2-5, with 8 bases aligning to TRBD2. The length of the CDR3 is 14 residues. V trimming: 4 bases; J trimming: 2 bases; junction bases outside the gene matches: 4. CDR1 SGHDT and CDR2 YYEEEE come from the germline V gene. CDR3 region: CASSPGGVQETQYF. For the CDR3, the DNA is TGTGCCAGCAGCCCCGGGGGGGTGCAAGAGACCCAGTACTTC.

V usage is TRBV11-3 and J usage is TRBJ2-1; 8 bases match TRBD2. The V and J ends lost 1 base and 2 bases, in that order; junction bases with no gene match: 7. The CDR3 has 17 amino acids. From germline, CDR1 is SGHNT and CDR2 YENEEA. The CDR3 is CASSLVGRGVPYNEQFF. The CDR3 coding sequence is TGTGCCAGCAGCTTAGTGGGGCGGGGGGTCCCCTACAATGAGCAGTTCTTC. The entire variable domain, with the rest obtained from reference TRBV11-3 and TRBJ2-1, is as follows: EAGVVQSPRYKIIEKKQPVAFWCNPISGHNTLYWYLQNLGQGPELLIRYENEEAVDDSQLPKDRFSAERLKGVDSTLKIQPAELGDSAVYLCASSLVGRGVPYNEQFFGPGTRLTVL.

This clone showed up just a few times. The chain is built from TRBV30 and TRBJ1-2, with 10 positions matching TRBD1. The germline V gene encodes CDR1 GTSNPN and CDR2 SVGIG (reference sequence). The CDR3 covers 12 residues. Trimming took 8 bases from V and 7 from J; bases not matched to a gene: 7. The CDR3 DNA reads TGTGCCCGCGACAGGGGGCGAGTTGGCTACACCTTC. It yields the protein CARDRGRVGYTF.

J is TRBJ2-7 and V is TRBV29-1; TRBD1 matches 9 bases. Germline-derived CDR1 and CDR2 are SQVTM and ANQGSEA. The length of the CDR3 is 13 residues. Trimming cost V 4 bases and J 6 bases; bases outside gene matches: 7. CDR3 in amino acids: CSVGPQGAGEQYF. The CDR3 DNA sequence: TGCAGCGTTGGCCCACAGGGGGCAGGCGAGCAGTACTTC.

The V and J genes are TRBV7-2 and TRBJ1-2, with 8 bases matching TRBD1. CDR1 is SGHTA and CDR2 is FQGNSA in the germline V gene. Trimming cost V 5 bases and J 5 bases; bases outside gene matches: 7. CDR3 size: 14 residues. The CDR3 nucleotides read TGTGCCAGCAGCCCGCAGGGGGCGCGATATGGCTACACCTTC. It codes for CASSPQGARYGYTF.

The CDR3 nucleotides read TGTGCCTGGAGGGTTCTGGGGACAGCCGGTTCACCCCTCCACTTT. Amino acid sequence: CAWRVLGTAGSPLHF. This chain links TRBV30 with TRBJ1-6, with TRBD1 matching over 7 bases. The junction had 11 bases not matched to a gene; V was cut back by 3 bases and J by 9 bases. Germline V gene data show CDR1 as GTSNPN and CDR2 as SVGIG (reference sequence). The CDR3 totals 15 residues.

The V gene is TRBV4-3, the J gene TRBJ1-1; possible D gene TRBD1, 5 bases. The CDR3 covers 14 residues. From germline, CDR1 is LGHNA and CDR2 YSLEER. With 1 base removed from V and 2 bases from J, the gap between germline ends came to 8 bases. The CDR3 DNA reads TGCGCCAGCAGCCAAGTGGGGCCCAACACTGAAGCTTTCTTT. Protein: CASSQVGPNTEAFF.

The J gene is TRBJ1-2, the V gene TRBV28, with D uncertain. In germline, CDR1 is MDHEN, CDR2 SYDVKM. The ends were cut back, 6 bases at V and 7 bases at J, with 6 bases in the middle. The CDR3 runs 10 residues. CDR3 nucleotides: TGTGCCAGCAGCCGGGTTGGCTACACCTTC. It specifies CASSRVGYTF.

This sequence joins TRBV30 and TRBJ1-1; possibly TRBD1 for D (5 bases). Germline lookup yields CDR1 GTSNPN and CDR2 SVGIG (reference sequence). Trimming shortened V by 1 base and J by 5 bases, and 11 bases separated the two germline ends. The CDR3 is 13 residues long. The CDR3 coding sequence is TGTGCCTGGAGTGCTTCAGGGAAGACTGAAGCTTTCTTT. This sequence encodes CAWSASGKTEAFF.

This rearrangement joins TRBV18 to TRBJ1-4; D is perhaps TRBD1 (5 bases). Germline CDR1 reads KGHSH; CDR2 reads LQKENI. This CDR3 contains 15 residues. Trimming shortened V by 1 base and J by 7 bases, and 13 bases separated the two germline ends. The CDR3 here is CASSPLGGLGEKLFF. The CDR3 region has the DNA TGTGCCAGCTCACCACTCGGGGGTCTTGGTGAAAAACTGTTTTTT.

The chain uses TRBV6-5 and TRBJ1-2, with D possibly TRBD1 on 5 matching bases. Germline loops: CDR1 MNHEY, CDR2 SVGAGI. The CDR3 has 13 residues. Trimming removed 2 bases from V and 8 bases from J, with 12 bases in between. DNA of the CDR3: TGTGCCAGCAGTTACGGGGCACTGGGGGGCTACACCTTC. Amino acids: CASSYGALGGYTF.

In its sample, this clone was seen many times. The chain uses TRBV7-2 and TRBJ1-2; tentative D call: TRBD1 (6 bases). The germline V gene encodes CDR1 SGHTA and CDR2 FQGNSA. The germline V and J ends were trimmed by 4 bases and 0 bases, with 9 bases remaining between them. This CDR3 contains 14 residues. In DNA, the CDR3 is TGTGCCAGCAGCTGGACAGCTTCTAACTATGGCTACACCTTC. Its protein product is CASSWTASNYGYTF.

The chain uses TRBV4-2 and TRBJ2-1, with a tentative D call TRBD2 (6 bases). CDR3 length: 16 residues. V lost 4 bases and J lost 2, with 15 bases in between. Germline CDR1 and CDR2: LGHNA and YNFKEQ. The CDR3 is CASSPSYGGTYNEQFF. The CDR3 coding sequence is TGTGCCAGCAGCCCTTCTTACGGGGGTACCTACAATGAGCAGTTCTTC.

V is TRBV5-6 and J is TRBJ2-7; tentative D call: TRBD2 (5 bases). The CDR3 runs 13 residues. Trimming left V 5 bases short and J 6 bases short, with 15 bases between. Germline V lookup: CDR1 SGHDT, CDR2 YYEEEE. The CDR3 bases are TGTGCCAGCAGGGCCTCACTAGGAGTCGAGCAGTACTTC. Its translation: CASRASLGVEQYF.

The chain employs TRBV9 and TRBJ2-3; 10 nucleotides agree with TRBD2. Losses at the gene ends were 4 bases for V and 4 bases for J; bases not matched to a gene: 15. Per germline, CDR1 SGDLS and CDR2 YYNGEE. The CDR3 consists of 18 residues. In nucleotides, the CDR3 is TGTGCCAGCAGCCTCCGGGCTAGCGGGGGCCTAGGGGCAGATACGCAGTATTTT. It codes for CASSLRASGGLGADTQYF.

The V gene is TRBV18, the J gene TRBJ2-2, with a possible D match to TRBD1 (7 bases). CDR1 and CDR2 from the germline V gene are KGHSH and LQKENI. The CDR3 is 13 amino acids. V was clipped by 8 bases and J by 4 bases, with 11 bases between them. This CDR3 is CASAGQSTGELFF. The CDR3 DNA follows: TGTGCCAGCGCGGGACAGTCCACCGGGGAGCTGTTTTTT.